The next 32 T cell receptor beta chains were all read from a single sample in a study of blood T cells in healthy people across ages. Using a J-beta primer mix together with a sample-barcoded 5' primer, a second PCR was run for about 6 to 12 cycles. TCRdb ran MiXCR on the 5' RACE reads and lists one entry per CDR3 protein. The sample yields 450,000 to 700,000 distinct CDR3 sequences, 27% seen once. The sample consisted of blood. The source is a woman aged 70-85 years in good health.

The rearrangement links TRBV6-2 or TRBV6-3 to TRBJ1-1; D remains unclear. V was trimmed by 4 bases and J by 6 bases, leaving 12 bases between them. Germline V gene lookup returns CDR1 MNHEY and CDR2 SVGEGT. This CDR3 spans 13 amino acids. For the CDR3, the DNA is TGTGCCAGCAGTTTGTATCCTGTCGCTGAAGCTTTCTTT. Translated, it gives CASSLYPVAEAFF.

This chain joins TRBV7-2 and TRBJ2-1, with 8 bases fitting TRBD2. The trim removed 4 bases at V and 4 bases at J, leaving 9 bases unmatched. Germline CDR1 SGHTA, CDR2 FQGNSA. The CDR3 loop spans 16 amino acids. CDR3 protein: CASSSRTSSRYNEQFF. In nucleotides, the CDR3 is TGTGCCAGCAGCTCCCGGACTAGCAGTAGATACAATGAGCAGTTCTTC.

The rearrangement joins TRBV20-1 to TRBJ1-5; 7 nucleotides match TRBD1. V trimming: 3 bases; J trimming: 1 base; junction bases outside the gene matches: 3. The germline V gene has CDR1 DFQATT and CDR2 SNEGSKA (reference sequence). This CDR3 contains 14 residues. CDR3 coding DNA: TGCAGTGCTAGGACAGGGCGAAGCAATCAGCCCCAGCATTTT. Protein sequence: CSARTGRSNQPQHF.

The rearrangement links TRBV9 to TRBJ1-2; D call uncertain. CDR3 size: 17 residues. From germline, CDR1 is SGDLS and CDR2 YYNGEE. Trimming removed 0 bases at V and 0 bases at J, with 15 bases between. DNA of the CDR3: TGTGCCAGCAGCGTAGCTTCTTCTGGGGATTCTAACTATGGCTACACCTTC. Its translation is CASSVASSGDSNYGYTF.

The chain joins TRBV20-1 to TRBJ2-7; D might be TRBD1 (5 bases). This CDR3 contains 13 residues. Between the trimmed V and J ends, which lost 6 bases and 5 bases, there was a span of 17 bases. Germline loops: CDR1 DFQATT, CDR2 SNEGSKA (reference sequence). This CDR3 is CSAWAQGHHEQYF. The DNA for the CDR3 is TGCAGTGCGTGGGCTCAGGGTCACCACGAGCAGTACTTC.

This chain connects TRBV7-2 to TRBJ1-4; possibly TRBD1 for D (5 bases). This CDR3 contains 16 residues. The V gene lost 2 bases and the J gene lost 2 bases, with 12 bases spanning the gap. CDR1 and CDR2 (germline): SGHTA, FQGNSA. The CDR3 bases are TGTGCCAGCAGCTTAAACGGGGCGGGTACTAATGAAAAACTGTTTTTT. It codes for CASSLNGAGTNEKLFF.

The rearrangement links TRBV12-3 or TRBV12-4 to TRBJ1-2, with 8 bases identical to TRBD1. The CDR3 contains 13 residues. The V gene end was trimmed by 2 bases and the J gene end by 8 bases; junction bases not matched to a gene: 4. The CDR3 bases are TGTGCCAGCAGTTTAACGAGACAGGGGGGCTACACCTTC. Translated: CASSLTRQGGYTF.

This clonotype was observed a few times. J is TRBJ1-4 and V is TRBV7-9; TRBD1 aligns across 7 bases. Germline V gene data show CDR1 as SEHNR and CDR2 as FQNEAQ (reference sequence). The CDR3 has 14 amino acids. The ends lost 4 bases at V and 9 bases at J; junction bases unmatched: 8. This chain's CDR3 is CASSWTGVRKKLFF. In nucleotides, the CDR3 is TGTGCCAGCAGCTGGACAGGCGTACGTAAAAAACTGTTTTTT.

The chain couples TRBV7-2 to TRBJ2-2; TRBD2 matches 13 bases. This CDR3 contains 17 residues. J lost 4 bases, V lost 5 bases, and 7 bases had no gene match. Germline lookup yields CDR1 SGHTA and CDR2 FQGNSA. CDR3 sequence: CASSPRLAGGLTGELFF. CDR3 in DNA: TGTGCCAGCAGCCCGCGACTAGCGGGGGGTCTCACCGGGGAGCTGTTTTTT.

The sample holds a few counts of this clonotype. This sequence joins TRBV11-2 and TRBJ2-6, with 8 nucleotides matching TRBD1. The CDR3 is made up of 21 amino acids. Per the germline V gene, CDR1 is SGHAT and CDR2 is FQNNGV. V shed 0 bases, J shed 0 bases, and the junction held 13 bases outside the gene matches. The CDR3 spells CASSLDHNLGTGDSGANVLTF. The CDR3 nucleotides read TGTGCCAGCAGCTTAGATCACAACCTAGGGACAGGCGACTCTGGGGCCAACGTCCTGACTTTC.

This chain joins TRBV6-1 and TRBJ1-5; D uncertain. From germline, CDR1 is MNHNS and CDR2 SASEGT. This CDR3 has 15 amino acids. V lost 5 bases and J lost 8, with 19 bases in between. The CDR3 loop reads CASSQSLDGKKPQHF. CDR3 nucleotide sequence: TGTGCCAGCAGTCAAAGTCTTGACGGTAAGAAGCCCCAGCATTTT.

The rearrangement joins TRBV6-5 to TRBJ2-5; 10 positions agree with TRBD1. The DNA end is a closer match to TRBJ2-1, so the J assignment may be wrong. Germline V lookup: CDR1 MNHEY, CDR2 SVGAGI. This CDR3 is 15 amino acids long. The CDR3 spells CASSYSGTGVNEQFF. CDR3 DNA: TGTGCCAGCAGTTACTCCGGGACAGGGGTAAACGAGCAGTTCTTC.

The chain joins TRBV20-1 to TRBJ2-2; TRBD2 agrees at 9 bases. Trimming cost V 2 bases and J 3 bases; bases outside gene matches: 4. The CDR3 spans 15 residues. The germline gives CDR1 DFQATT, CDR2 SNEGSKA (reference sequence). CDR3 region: CSARSIAGDTGELFF. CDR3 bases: TGCAGTGCTAGATCTATAGCGGGAGACACCGGGGAGCTGTTTTTT.

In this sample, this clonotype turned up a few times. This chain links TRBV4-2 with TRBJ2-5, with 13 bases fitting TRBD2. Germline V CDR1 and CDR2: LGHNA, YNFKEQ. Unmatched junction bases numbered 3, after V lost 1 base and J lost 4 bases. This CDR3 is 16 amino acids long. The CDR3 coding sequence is TGTGCCAGCAGCCAAGGGGGACTAGCGGGGCGAGAGACCCAGTACTTC. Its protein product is CASSQGGLAGRETQYF.

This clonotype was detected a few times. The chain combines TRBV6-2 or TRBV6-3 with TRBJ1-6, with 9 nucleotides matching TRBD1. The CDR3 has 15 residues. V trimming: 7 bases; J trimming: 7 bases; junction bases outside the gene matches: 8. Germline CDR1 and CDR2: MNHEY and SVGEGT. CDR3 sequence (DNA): TGTGCCAGCACCTACGTTGGACAGGGGAATTCACCCCTCCACTTT. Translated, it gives CASTYVGQGNSPLHF.

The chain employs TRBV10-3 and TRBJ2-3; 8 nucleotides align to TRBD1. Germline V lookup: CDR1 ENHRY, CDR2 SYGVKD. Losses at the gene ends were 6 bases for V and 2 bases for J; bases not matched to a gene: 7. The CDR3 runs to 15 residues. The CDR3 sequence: CAIRMGQEFTDTQYF. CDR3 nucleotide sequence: TGTGCCATCAGGATGGGACAGGAGTTCACAGATACGCAGTATTTT.

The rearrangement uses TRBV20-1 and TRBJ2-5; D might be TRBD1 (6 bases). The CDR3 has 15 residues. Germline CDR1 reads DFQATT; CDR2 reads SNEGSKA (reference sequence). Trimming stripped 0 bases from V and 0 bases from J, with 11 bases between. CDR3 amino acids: CSARDPRGYQETQYF. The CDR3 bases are TGCAGTGCTAGAGATCCGAGGGGGTACCAAGAGACCCAGTACTTC.

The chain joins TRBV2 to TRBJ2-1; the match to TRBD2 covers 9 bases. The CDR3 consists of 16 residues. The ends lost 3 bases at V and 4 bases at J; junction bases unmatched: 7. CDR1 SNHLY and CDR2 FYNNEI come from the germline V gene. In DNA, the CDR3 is TGTGCCAGCAGTGAGCAAGCGGGGGGACTATACAATGAGCAGTTCTTC. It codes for CASSEQAGGLYNEQFF.

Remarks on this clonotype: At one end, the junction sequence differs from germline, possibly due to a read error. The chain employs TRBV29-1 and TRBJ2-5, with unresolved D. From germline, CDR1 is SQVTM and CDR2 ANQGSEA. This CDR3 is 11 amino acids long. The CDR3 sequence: CSVDSREAQYF. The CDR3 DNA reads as TGCAGCGTTGATAGTCGAGAGGCCCAGTACTTC.

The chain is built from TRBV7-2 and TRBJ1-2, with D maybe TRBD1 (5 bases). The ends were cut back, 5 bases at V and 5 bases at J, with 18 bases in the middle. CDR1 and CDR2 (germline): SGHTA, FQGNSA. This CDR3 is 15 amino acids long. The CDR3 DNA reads TGTGCCAGCAGCCCAGGGTCCGGTCCCAGGTATGGCTACACCTTC. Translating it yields CASSPGSGPRYGYTF.

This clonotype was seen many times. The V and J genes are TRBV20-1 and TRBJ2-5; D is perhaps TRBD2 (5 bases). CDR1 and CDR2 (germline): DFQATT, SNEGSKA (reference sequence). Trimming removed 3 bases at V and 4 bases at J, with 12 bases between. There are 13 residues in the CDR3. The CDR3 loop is CSARVLAGETQYF. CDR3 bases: TGCAGTGCTAGGGTCTTGGCGGGAGAGACCCAGTACTTC.

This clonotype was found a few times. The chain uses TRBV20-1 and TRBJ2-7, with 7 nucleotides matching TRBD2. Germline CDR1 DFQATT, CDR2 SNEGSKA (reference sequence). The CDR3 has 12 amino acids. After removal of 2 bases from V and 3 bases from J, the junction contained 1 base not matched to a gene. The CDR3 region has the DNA TGCAGTGCTAGACTAGCGGACTACGAGCAGTACTTC. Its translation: CSARLADYEQYF.

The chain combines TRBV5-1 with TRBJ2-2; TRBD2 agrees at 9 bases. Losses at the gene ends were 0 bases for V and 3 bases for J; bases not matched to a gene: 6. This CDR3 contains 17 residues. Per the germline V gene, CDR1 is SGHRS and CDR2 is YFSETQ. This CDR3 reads CASSLESGGQHTGELFF. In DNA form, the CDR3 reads TGCGCCAGCAGCTTGGAGAGCGGGGGGCAGCACACCGGGGAGCTGTTTTTT.

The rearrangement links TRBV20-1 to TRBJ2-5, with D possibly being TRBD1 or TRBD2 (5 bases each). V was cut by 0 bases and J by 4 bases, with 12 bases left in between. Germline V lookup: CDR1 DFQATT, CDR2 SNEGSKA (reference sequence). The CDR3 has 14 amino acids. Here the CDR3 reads CSARDYRDPETQYF. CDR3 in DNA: TGCAGTGCTAGAGATTATAGGGACCCAGAGACCCAGTACTTC.

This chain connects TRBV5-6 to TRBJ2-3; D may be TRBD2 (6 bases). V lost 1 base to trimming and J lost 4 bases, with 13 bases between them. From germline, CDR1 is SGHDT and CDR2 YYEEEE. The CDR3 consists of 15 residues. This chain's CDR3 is CASSLTRGIADTQYF. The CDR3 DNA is TGTGCCAGCAGCTTGACGCGGGGAATCGCAGATACGCAGTATTTT.

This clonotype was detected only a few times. CDR3 amino acids: CASSSGQGMNTEAFF. The CDR3 DNA follows: TGTGCCAGCAGCTCGGGACAGGGCATGAACACTGAAGCTTTCTTT. V usage is TRBV7-2 and J usage is TRBJ1-1; TRBD1 agrees at 9 bases. Germline CDR1 is SGHTA and CDR2 is FQGNSA. Trimming cost V 4 bases and J 0 bases; bases outside gene matches: 3. The CDR3 runs 15 residues.

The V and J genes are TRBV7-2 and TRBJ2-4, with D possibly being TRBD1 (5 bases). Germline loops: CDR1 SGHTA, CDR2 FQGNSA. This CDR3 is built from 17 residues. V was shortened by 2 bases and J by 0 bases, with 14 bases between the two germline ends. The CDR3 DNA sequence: TGTGCCAGCAGCTTACAGACAGTAACCCTAGCCAAAAACATTCAGTACTTC. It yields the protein CASSLQTVTLAKNIQYF. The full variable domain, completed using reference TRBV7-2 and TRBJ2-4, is GAGVSQSPSNKVTEKGKDVELRCDPISGHTALYWYRQSLGQGLEFLIYFQGNSAPDKSGLPSDRFSAERTGGSVSTLTIQRTQQEDSAVYLCASSLQTVTLAKNIQYFGAGTRLSVL.

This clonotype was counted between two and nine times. The CDR3: CASSRDSSNTGELFF. CDR3 DNA sequence: TGCGCCAGCAGCCGGGACAGCTCGAACACCGGGGAGCTGTTTTTT. The chain recombines TRBV5-1 with TRBJ2-2; 7 nucleotides line up with TRBD1. CDR3 length: 15 residues. Germline CDR1 reads SGHRS; CDR2 reads YFSETQ. V shed 4 bases and J 0 bases; nucleotides not matched to a gene: 3.

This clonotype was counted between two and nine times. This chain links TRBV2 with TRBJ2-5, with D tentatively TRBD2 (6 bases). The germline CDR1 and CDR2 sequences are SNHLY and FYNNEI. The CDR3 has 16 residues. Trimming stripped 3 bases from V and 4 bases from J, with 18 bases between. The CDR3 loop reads CASSEGKIAVGETQYF. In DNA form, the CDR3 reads TGTGCCAGCAGTGAGGGAAAAATAGCGGTAGGAGAGACCCAGTACTTC.

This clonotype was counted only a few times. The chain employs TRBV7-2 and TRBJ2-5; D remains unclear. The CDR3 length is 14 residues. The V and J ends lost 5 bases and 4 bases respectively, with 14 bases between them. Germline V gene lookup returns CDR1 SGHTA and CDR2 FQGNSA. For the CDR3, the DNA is TGTGCCAGCAGCATTAATCTACCCGGAGAGACCCAGTACTTC. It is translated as CASSINLPGETQYF.

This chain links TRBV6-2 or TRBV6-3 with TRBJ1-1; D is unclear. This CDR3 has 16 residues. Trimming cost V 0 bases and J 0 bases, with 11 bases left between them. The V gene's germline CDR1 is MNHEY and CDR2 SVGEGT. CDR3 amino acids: CASSYSMPDLNTEAFF. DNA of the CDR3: TGTGCCAGCAGTTACTCGATGCCAGACTTGAACACTGAAGCTTTCTTT.

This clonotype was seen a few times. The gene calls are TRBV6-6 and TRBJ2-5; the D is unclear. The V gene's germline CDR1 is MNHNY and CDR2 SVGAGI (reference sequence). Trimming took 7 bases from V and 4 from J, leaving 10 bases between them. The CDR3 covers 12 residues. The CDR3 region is CASTVNGETQYF. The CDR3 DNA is TGTGCCAGCACCGTGAACGGAGAGACCCAGTACTTC.